The 3 T cell receptor beta chains in this list originate from one sample, sequenced in a study of cytomegalovirus exposure and HLA in healthy donors (dated by TCRdb to 2015 to 2018). The library was generated by the immunoSEQ multiplex PCR assay. TCRdb retrieved this table from immuneACCESS and kept in-frame rearrangements only. Not all clones are present; in checked studies, unresolved V genes account for under half, and no reason is known for the remainder. Present in this sample are some 68,000 clones, roughly 94% of which were seen just once. The biggest ten clones account for under 1.5% of the sample. The sample was PBMCs. These receptors all stem from a man aged 18 to 29 in good health and CMV-seropositive.

V usage is TRBV5-1 and J usage is TRBJ2-1, with unresolved D. V lost 0 bases and J lost 10, with 17 bases in between. The CDR3 runs 15 residues. Germline V gene data show CDR1 as SGHRS and CDR2 as YFSETQ. The CDR3 region has the DNA TGCGCCAGCAGCTTGGCCCTTCGAGAGAGAGGCGAGCAGTTCTTC. It encodes CASSLALRERGEQFF.

This chain connects TRBV6-5 to TRBJ2-1; D is unclear. CDR3 length: 11 amino acids. Trimming cost V 4 bases and J 6 bases, with 4 bases left between them. CDR1 and CDR2 from the germline V gene are MNHEY and SVGAGI. The CDR3 spells CASSSLNEQFF. Written as DNA, the CDR3 is TGTGCCAGCAGTTCTCTCAATGAGCAGTTCTTC.

The chain uses TRBV29-1 and TRBJ2-7; a weak D match, TRBD1 (7 bases). Per germline, CDR1 SQVTM and CDR2 ANQGSEA. The CDR3 is 16 amino acids. The V end was cut by 7 bases, the J end by 6 bases, with 28 bases between. DNA for the CDR3: TGCAGCGCGGGAGCCGAAAGCTACAGGGGTTCTGGCGAGCAGTACTTC. Translated: CSAGAESYRGSGEQYF.